Below, 27 T cell receptor beta chains from the same sample are listed, as sequenced in a study of blood T cell repertoires in COVID-19. The assay was immunoSEQ multiplex PCR, and TCRdb's table has in-frame clones only and misses some. The data contain some 200,000 clones, 83% of them singletons. Sequencing was done on a sample of PBMCs or T cells enriched from blood (not recorded which). These receptors were taken from a woman in her forties or fifties who had been exposed to COVID-19.

V gene TRBV28 combines with J gene TRBJ2-3; maybe TRBD2 (5 bases). The ends were cut back, 5 bases at V and 2 bases at J, with 14 bases in the middle. CDR1 is MDHEN, CDR2 SYDVKM, per germline. The CDR3 is 15 amino acids. CDR3: CASSLGGYHTDTQYF. The CDR3 bases are TGTGCCAGCAGTCTGGGCGGGTACCACACAGATACGCAGTATTTT. The full variable domain, with the rest looked up from reference TRBV28 and TRBJ2-3, is DVKVTQSSRYLVKRTGEKVFLECVQDMDHENMFWYRQDPGLGLRLIYFSYDVKMKEKGDIPEGYSVSREKKERFSLILESASTNQTSMYLCASSLGGYHTDTQYFGPGTRLTVL.

This chain links TRBV9 with TRBJ2-3, with D possibly matching TRBD2 (6 bases). The germline V and J ends were trimmed by 2 bases and 0 bases, with 10 bases remaining between them. Germline V gene sequence: CDR1 SGDLS, CDR2 YYNGEE. The CDR3 extends over 15 amino acids. The CDR3 here is CASSVAGWSTDTQYF. The CDR3 DNA is TGTGCCAGCAGCGTGGCGGGGTGGAGCACAGATACGCAGTATTTT.

The chain uses TRBV2 and TRBJ1-4; the D is unclear. The germline gives CDR1 SNHLY, CDR2 FYNNEI. The V end lost 6 bases, the J end lost 3 bases, and 14 bases lay between the germline ends. This CDR3 region has 15 residues. In nucleotides, the CDR3 is TGTGCCAGCAGCGCCTTTCTAGGAGCTAATGAAAAACTGTTTTTT. Translated, it gives CASSAFLGANEKLFF.

This clone appeared a single time. The chain is built from TRBV9 and TRBJ2-5; 11 nucleotides line up with TRBD2. CDR1 is SGDLS, CDR2 YYNGEE, per germline. V was pared by 0 bases and J by 4 bases, with 5 bases of the junction left unmatched. The CDR3 contains 16 residues. The chain's CDR3 is CASSVGSGGAGETQYF. The CDR3 DNA sequence: TGTGCCAGCAGCGTAGGTAGCGGGGGGGCCGGAGAGACCCAGTACTTC. The complete variable domain, with remaining parts taken from reference TRBV9 and TRBJ2-5, reads DSGVTQTPKHLITATGQRVTLRCSPRSGDLSVYWYQQSLDQGLQFLIQYYNGEERAKGNILERFSAQQFPDLHSELNLSSLELGDSALYFCASSVGSGGAGETQYFGPGTRLLVL.

The V and J genes are TRBV29-1 and TRBJ1-2; 9 nucleotides match TRBD1. Germline values: CDR1 SQVTM, CDR2 ANQGSEA. The CDR3 has 12 amino acids. J lost 8 bases, V lost 1 base, and 2 bases had no gene match. This chain's CDR3 is CSVEGTGDGYTF. The CDR3 DNA is TGCAGCGTTGAAGGGACAGGGGACGGCTACACCTTC.

This chain uses TRBV6-5 with TRBJ1-6, with a possible D match to TRBD1 (5 bases). CDR3 size: 15 residues. V dropped 0 bases and J dropped 7 bases, with 10 bases sitting between them. The germline gives CDR1 MNHEY, CDR2 SVGAGI. The CDR3 here is CASSYSGDLNSPLHF. CDR3 DNA sequence: TGTGCCAGCAGTTACTCGGGGGACTTGAATTCACCCCTCCACTTT.

CDR3 region: CASSSRYPGPAGNQPQHF. CDR3 DNA: TGTGCCAGCAGCTCGCGATACCCAGGGCCCGCGGGCAATCAGCCCCAGCATTTT. The chain recombines TRBV7-2 with TRBJ1-5; tentatively, D is TRBD1 (5 bases). The V and J ends lost 4 bases and 2 bases respectively, with 21 bases between them. CDR1 SGHTA and CDR2 FQGNSA come from the germline V gene. The CDR3 loop spans 18 amino acids.

The chain links TRBV23-1 to TRBJ1-2; D might be TRBD1 (5 bases). TRBV23-1 is annotated as an ORF whose role is uncertain. The CDR3 has 14 amino acids. The V gene lost 4 bases and the J gene lost 7 bases, with 16 bases spanning the gap. The CDR3 region has the DNA TGCGCCAGCAGTCGTAACCGGGGGGAAAGTGGCTACACCTTC. The encoded protein is CASSRNRGESGYTF.

The chain combines TRBV19 with TRBJ2-7; D is perhaps TRBD2 (5 bases). The CDR3 is made up of 15 amino acids. Trimming left V 4 bases short and J 4 bases short, with 17 bases between. Germline V lookup: CDR1 LNHDA, CDR2 SQIVND (reference sequence). CDR3 in DNA: TGTGCCAGTAGTACATGGTCCACGGGGAATTACGAGCAGTACTTC. Its protein product is CASSTWSTGNYEQYF.

J is TRBJ2-7 and V is TRBV9, with D perhaps matching TRBD2 (8 bases). V lost 4 bases and J 6 bases, leaving 20 bases between the germline ends. Germline loops: CDR1 SGDLS, CDR2 YYNGEE. CDR3 length: 15 residues. CDR3 region: CASSSGGLVPVEQYF. In DNA, the CDR3 is TGTGCCAGCAGCTCAGGGGGACTAGTCCCGGTCGAGCAGTACTTC. The full variable domain, its missing parts supplied by reference TRBV9 and TRBJ2-7, is DSGVTQTPKHLITATGQRVTLRCSPRSGDLSVYWYQQSLDQGLQFLIQYYNGEERAKGNILERFSAQQFPDLHSELNLSSLELGDSALYFCASSSGGLVPVEQYFGPGTRLTVT.

V gene TRBV5-4 combines with J gene TRBJ2-3; TRBD2 is a possible D gene (6 bases). The CDR3 extends over 17 amino acids. V shed 3 bases and J shed 0 bases, with 17 bases lying between them. Germline loops: CDR1 SGHNT, CDR2 YYREEE (reference sequence). Here the CDR3 DNA reads TGTGCCAGCAGCTCCTACTCCCCCGGGACTAGCACAGATACGCAGTATTTT. Its protein is CASSSYSPGTSTDTQYF.

The CDR3 sequence is CAISEGSGVLQETQYF. The CDR3 DNA sequence: TGTGCCATCAGTGAGGGGAGCGGGGTACTCCAAGAGACCCAGTACTTC. The chain couples TRBV10-3 to TRBJ2-5; 7 positions match TRBD2. V lost 2 bases to trimming and J lost 1 base; unmatched junction nucleotides: 7. Germline CDR1 reads ENHRY; CDR2 reads SYGVKD. This CDR3 spans 16 amino acids.

The chain joins TRBV15 to TRBJ1-2; 9 bases are a match to TRBD1. Trimming removed 3 bases from V and 5 bases from J; junction bases left unmatched: 10. Germline V CDR1 and CDR2: LNHNV, YYDKDF (reference sequence). The length of the CDR3 is 16 residues. The CDR3 protein is CATSSGLGTGMYGYTF. In DNA form, the CDR3 reads TGTGCCACCAGCAGCGGACTAGGGACAGGGATGTATGGCTACACCTTC.

This chain connects TRBV5-4 to TRBJ1-2, with D unresolved. The CDR3 has 13 amino acids. Trimming pared 4 bases from V and 0 bases from J, leaving 7 bases between. Germline assignment: CDR1 SGHNT and CDR2 YYREEE (reference sequence). CDR3 in amino acids: CASSERANYGYTF. DNA of the CDR3: TGTGCCAGCAGCGAACGGGCTAACTATGGCTACACCTTC.

This clone was seen a few times. The gene calls are TRBV29-1 and TRBJ2-3; D is unclear. The CDR3 has 11 residues. Trimming removed 1 base at V and 12 bases at J, with 11 bases between. The V gene's germline CDR1 is SQVTM and CDR2 ANQGSEA. The CDR3, as DNA: TGCAGCGTTGAAGCATATGAGGTTCAGTATTTT. Its translation is CSVEAYEVQYF.

This chain links TRBV2 with TRBJ2-2, with 12 nucleotides matching TRBD1. V lost 5 bases to trimming and J lost 4 bases; unmatched junction nucleotides: 5. The germline gives CDR1 SNHLY, CDR2 FYNNEI. The CDR3 length is 16 residues. The CDR3 DNA follows: TGTGCCAGCAGTTCGGGACAGGGGGCAGGCACCGGGGAGCTGTTTTTT. Its translation: CASSSGQGAGTGELFF.

The chain joins TRBV9 to TRBJ1-2; D call uncertain. The germline V gene encodes CDR1 SGDLS and CDR2 YYNGEE. The V gene lost 2 bases and the J gene lost 6 bases, with 20 bases spanning the gap. This CDR3 region has 16 residues. The CDR3, as DNA: TGTGCCAGCAGCGTCGAAGCATTGGGAGCATCGGATGGCTACACCTTC. Translation: CASSVEALGASDGYTF.

The chain couples TRBV30 to TRBJ2-3; D is unresolved. Deletions cut 5 bases from V and 4 bases from J, with 10 bases between. The CDR3 is 12 residues long. Germline V gives CDR1 GTSNPN, CDR2 SVGIG (reference sequence). CDR3 DNA: TGTGCCTGGGGAGAAGTAGCAGATACGCAGTATTTT. Protein sequence: CAWGEVADTQYF.

V usage is TRBV27 and J usage is TRBJ2-7; D remains ambiguous. The CDR3 is 14 amino acids. The germline V and J ends were trimmed by 5 bases and 3 bases, with 14 bases remaining between them. Germline CDR1 and CDR2: MNHEY and SMNVEV (reference sequence). The CDR3 protein is CASSPRFRSYEQYF. As DNA, the CDR3 is TGTGCCAGCAGTCCCCGTTTTAGGAGCTACGAGCAGTACTTC.

This chain links TRBV5-8 with TRBJ1-5; 8 bases fit TRBD1. The CDR3 runs 16 residues. The trim removed 1 base at V and 0 bases at J, leaving 3 bases unmatched. Per germline, CDR1 SGHTS and CDR2 YDEGEE. The CDR3 loop reads CASSLSGGYSNQPQHF. The CDR3, as DNA: TGTGCCAGCAGCTTGTCAGGGGGCTATAGCAATCAGCCCCAGCATTTT.

The CDR3 sequence is CASSWGGLGNTEAFF. For the CDR3, the DNA is TGCGCCAGCAGCTGGGGGGGCCTAGGGAACACTGAAGCTTTCTTT. V and J are TRBV5-1 and TRBJ1-1; perhaps TRBD1 as D (6 bases). The CDR3 is 15 amino acids. Germline V gives CDR1 SGHRS, CDR2 YFSETQ. Trimming took off 3 bases at V and 1 base at J, with 13 bases between the two ends.

The CDR3 is CASSTTGGTGELFF. In DNA, the CDR3 is TGTGCCAGCAGCACCACAGGGGGCACCGGGGAGCTGTTTTTT. The rearrangement joins TRBV9 to TRBJ2-2, with 8 bases that match TRBD1. With V trimmed by 4 bases and J by 4 bases, 3 bases remained unmatched. Germline CDR1 is SGDLS and CDR2 is YYNGEE. The CDR3 covers 14 residues. The whole variable domain, filled in from reference TRBV9 and TRBJ2-2, reads DSGVTQTPKHLITATGQRVTLRCSPRSGDLSVYWYQQSLDQGLQFLIQYYNGEERAKGNILERFSAQQFPDLHSELNLSSLELGDSALYFCASSTTGGTGELFFGEGSRLTVL.

The CDR3 loop is CATSPQPRDTEQYF. The CDR3 DNA sequence: TGTGCCACCAGCCCCCAACCCCGGGACACCGAGCAGTACTTC. This rearrangement joins TRBV15 to TRBJ2-7, with D tentatively TRBD1 (6 bases). Per the germline V gene, CDR1 is LNHNV and CDR2 is YYDKDF (reference sequence). The CDR3 contains 14 residues. V was clipped by 5 bases and J by 6 bases, with 17 bases between them.

The chain couples TRBV7-6 to TRBJ1-5; D gene unclear. Germline V lookup: CDR1 SGHVS, CDR2 FNYEAQ. This CDR3 is 13 amino acids long. V lost 4 bases and J lost 5, with 9 bases in between. The CDR3: CASSSRADQPQHF. The CDR3 bases are TGTGCCAGCAGCTCAAGAGCGGATCAGCCCCAGCATTTT.

The CDR3 here is CASSASDRPYEQYF. Written as DNA, the CDR3 is TGTGCCAGCAGCGCGTCGGACAGGCCCTACGAGCAGTACTTC. This rearrangement joins TRBV9 to TRBJ2-7; 7 nucleotides match TRBD1. The germline V gene has CDR1 SGDLS and CDR2 YYNGEE. V gave up 3 bases and J gave up 2 bases; unmatched junction bases: 5. This CDR3 contains 14 residues.

The chain joins TRBV19 to TRBJ1-2; no clear D. CDR3 size: 14 residues. The V and J ends lost 2 bases and 3 bases respectively, with 10 bases between them. From germline, CDR1 is LNHDA and CDR2 SQIVND (reference sequence). The CDR3 DNA reads as TGTGCCAGTAGTATAAACCGGGTCCACTATGGCTACACCTTC. This codes for CASSINRVHYGYTF.

This sequence joins TRBV28 and TRBJ2-3; 7 nucleotides line up with TRBD2. V was clipped by 3 bases and J by 5 bases; unmatched bases: 2. CDR3 length: 13 amino acids. Germline V CDR1 and CDR2: MDHEN, SYDVKM. CDR3 bases: TGTGCCAGCAGTTTGGGGGGGAAAGATACGCAGTATTTT. Protein product: CASSLGGKDTQYF.